Presented here are 20 T cell receptor beta chains from one specimen sequenced in a study of beta chain features in type 1 diabetes. The study reverse transcribed the entire isolated RNA, so it sequenced expressed TCRB transcripts. Assay: immunoSEQ multiplex PCR; the TCRdb copy retains only in-frame clones and omits some. The sample lists approximately 340,000 clones, roughly 16% occurring once. Sample: naive CD4+ T cells from blood. These TCRs come from a woman aged 18-29 years in good health.

This clone was seen more than once but under ten times. The rearrangement links TRBV29-1 to TRBJ1-2; D is perhaps TRBD1 (5 bases). The CDR3 consists of 11 residues. The V gene lost 4 bases and the J gene lost 13 bases, with 16 bases spanning the gap. Per the germline V gene, CDR1 is SQVTM and CDR2 is ANQGSEA. As DNA, the CDR3 is TGCAGCGTTGGGACGGAGGGGAGAGGCACCTTC. Its protein is CSVGTEGRGTF. The variable domain in full, completed from reference TRBV29-1 and TRBJ1-2, reads SAVISQKPSRDICQRGTSLTIQCQVDSQVTMMFWYRQQPGQSLTLIATANQGSEATYESGFVIDKFPISRPNLTFSTLTVSNMSPEDSSIYLCSVGTEGRGTFGSGTRLTVV.

This clone was seen a few times. The V gene is TRBV30, the J gene TRBJ2-7; the match to TRBD2 covers 7 bases. The V gene end was trimmed by 0 bases and the J gene end by 3 bases; junction bases not matched to a gene: 5. The CDR3 has 14 residues. Per the germline V gene, CDR1 is GTSNPN and CDR2 is SVGIG (reference sequence). This CDR3 reads CAWSVGGSLYEQYF. CDR3 bases: TGTGCCTGGAGTGTAGGCGGGAGTCTCTACGAGCAGTACTTC.

The chain joins TRBV28 to TRBJ2-7, with 9 positions matching TRBD2. The germline CDR1 and CDR2 sequences are MDHEN and SYDVKM. Trimming took 3 bases from V and 2 from J; bases not matched to a gene: 11. The CDR3 is 17 amino acids. CDR3 sequence: CASSLGASGARPYEQYF. The CDR3 DNA reads as TGTGCCAGCAGTTTGGGGGCTAGCGGGGCCCGACCCTACGAGCAGTACTTC.

There are a few counts of this clone. The V call is TRBV29-1, the J call TRBJ1-2; TRBD1 might be the D (5 bases). The CDR3 contains 12 residues. Trimming took off 6 bases at V and 4 bases at J, with 12 bases between the two ends. The germline V gene encodes CDR1 SQVTM and CDR2 ANQGSEA. The CDR3 reads CSVRTRGYGYTF. CDR3 in DNA: TGCAGCGTCCGGACAAGGGGCTATGGCTACACCTTC.

This clone was seen more than once but under ten times. This CDR3 reads CSVTSGRLNEQFF. The CDR3, as DNA: TGCAGCGTTACTAGCGGGAGGTTAAATGAGCAGTTCTTC. The chain recombines TRBV29-1 with TRBJ2-1, with TRBD2 identical over 12 bases. V gave up 5 bases and J gave up 7 bases; unmatched junction bases: 3. The CDR3 runs to 13 residues. Looked up from germline, CDR1 is SQVTM and CDR2 is ANQGSEA.

This clone was observed once. DNA of the CDR3: TGTGCCAGCAGCCTCGGGACAGAGAATAACTATGGCTACACCTTC. It encodes CASSLGTENNYGYTF. V and J are TRBV11-3 and TRBJ1-2, with 7 positions matching TRBD1. The CDR3 has 15 amino acids. In germline, CDR1 is SGHNT, CDR2 YENEEA. The V segment lost 5 bases and the J segment 1 base; nucleotides outside the gene matches: 7.

In its sample, this clone was seen a few times. This chain joins TRBV7-9 and TRBJ2-5, with D tentatively TRBD2 (6 bases). V lost 4 bases and J lost 1, with 13 bases in between. The CDR3 sequence is 15 residues long. CDR1 is SEHNR and CDR2 is FQNEAQ in the germline V gene (reference sequence). CDR3 in amino acids: CASSSQGTSQETQYF. The CDR3 DNA reads TGTGCCAGCAGCTCCCAAGGGACTTCCCAAGAGACCCAGTACTTC.

This clone has only a few counts. The chain has TRBV6-1 and TRBJ2-5, with 12 bases aligning to TRBD2. With 5 bases clipped from V and 5 bases from J, the junction kept 6 bases outside the gene matches. Germline CDR1 is MNHNS and CDR2 is SASEGT. The CDR3 is 15 amino acids. The CDR3 DNA is TGTGCCAGCAGTTCTACTAGCGGGAGGATGGAGACCCAGTACTTC. Its protein is CASSSTSGRMETQYF.

The chain joins TRBV29-1 to TRBJ1-2, with 7 bases identical to TRBD1. Unmatched junction bases numbered 9, after V lost 7 bases and J lost 4 bases. The CDR3 has 13 residues. The V gene's germline CDR1 is SQVTM and CDR2 ANQGSEA. CDR3 loop: CSAGQTGIYGYTF. DNA of the CDR3: TGCAGCGCCGGTCAGACAGGGATCTATGGCTACACCTTC.

The chain recombines TRBV6-5 with TRBJ1-2; unclear D gene. Looked up from germline, CDR1 is MNHEY and CDR2 is SVGAGI. This CDR3 comprises 14 residues. Trimming left V 4 bases short and J 4 bases short, with 13 bases between. DNA of the CDR3: TGTGCCAGCAGTTTATACACCTCTCCCTATGGCTACACCTTC. This translates into CASSLYTSPYGYTF.

A few counts support this clone. The chain is built from TRBV6-5 and TRBJ1-5, with 7 bases fitting TRBD1. V trimming: 5 bases; J trimming: 9 bases; junction bases outside the gene matches: 10. Germline V gene data show CDR1 as MNHEY and CDR2 as SVGAGI. The CDR3 length is 14 residues. The CDR3 nucleotides are TGTGCCAGCAGTAATACAGGGGTCGGCGGGCCCCAGCATTTT. This gives the protein CASSNTGVGGPQHF.

This clone was counted between two and nine times. V gene TRBV30 combines with J gene TRBJ2-1, with 8 bases lining up with TRBD2. J lost 11 bases, V lost 8 bases, and 11 bases had no gene match. The CDR3 spans 12 residues. Germline loops: CDR1 GTSNPN, CDR2 SVGIG (reference sequence). The CDR3 nucleotides are TGTGCCCGGACCGGAGCGGGAGTTCAGCAGTTCTTC. As protein: CARTGAGVQQFF.

Only a few counts were recorded for this clone. The chain carries TRBV28 and TRBJ2-1; possibly TRBD2 for D (6 bases). The CDR3 totals 15 residues. Germline-derived CDR1 and CDR2 are MDHEN and SYDVKM. The V and J ends lost 1 base and 3 bases respectively, with 10 bases between them. The CDR3 protein is CASSLYVGSYNEQFF. Here the CDR3 DNA reads TGTGCCAGCAGTTTATATGTCGGGAGCTACAATGAGCAGTTCTTC.

This clone showed up just a few times. This sequence joins TRBV7-9 and TRBJ1-1; 8 bases fit TRBD1. The length of the CDR3 is 14 residues. Germline lookup yields CDR1 SEHNR and CDR2 FQNEAQ (reference sequence). With 3 bases clipped from V and 4 bases from J, the junction kept 4 bases outside the gene matches. CDR3 sequence reads: CASSFGQGATEAFF. Here the CDR3 DNA reads TGTGCCAGCAGCTTCGGACAGGGCGCCACTGAAGCTTTCTTT.

The chain recombines TRBV6-5 with TRBJ2-3, with 7 bases fitting TRBD1. Trimming at V came to 6 bases and at J to 2 bases, leaving 5 bases not matched to a gene. The CDR3 covers 14 residues. Germline-derived CDR1 and CDR2 are MNHEY and SVGAGI. The CDR3 DNA is TGTGCCAGCAGAAAACAGGGGATCACAGATACGCAGTATTTT. Protein sequence: CASRKQGITDTQYF.

V and J are TRBV7-2 and TRBJ2-1; D ambiguous. V lost 3 bases and J 0 bases, leaving 9 bases between the germline ends. The length of the CDR3 is 15 residues. The germline CDR1 and CDR2 sequences are SGHTA and FQGNSA. CDR3 sequence: CASSFSLSSYNEQFF. The CDR3 DNA sequence: TGTGCCAGCAGCTTTTCTCTCAGCTCCTACAATGAGCAGTTCTTC.

This clone was detected only a few times. This chain uses TRBV11-2 with TRBJ2-1; TRBD2 is a possible D gene (6 bases). Germline V gene data show CDR1 as SGHAT and CDR2 as FQNNGV. The CDR3 has 15 amino acids. Trimming shortened V by 7 bases and J by 9 bases, and 22 bases separated the two germline ends. CDR3 sequence reads: CASILLQSGAGEQFF. The CDR3 nucleotides are TGTGCCAGCATCCTCCTCCAGTCGGGAGCGGGTGAGCAGTTCTTC.

V and J are TRBV27 and TRBJ2-1; TRBD1 agrees at 7 bases. V gave up 4 bases and J gave up 6 bases; unmatched junction bases: 6. The CDR3 covers 14 residues. Germline CDR1 reads MNHEY; CDR2 reads SMNVEV (reference sequence). The DNA of the CDR3 is TGTGCCAGCAGTTCTCTGAGGGGGCGCAATGAGCAGTTCTTC. Its protein product is CASSSLRGRNEQFF.

This chain joins TRBV30 and TRBJ2-3; 13 bases map to TRBD2. The V segment lost 5 bases and the J segment 8 bases; nucleotides outside the gene matches: 10. The CDR3 sequence is 15 residues long. CDR1 is GTSNPN and CDR2 is SVGIG in the germline V gene (reference sequence). The CDR3 region has the DNA TGTGCCTGGTCCCCGACTAGCGGGAGGTTTAGTACGCAGTATTTT. This gives the protein CAWSPTSGRFSTQYF.

This clone has just a few counts. This sequence joins TRBV5-4 and TRBJ2-1; maybe TRBD2 (7 bases). This CDR3 is built from 15 residues. CDR1 is SGHNT and CDR2 is YYREEE in the germline V gene (reference sequence). V lost 3 bases and J 0 bases, leaving 10 bases between the germline ends. The CDR3: CASSWGGGSYNEQFF. CDR3 nucleotides: TGTGCCAGCAGCTGGGGAGGGGGCTCCTACAATGAGCAGTTCTTC.